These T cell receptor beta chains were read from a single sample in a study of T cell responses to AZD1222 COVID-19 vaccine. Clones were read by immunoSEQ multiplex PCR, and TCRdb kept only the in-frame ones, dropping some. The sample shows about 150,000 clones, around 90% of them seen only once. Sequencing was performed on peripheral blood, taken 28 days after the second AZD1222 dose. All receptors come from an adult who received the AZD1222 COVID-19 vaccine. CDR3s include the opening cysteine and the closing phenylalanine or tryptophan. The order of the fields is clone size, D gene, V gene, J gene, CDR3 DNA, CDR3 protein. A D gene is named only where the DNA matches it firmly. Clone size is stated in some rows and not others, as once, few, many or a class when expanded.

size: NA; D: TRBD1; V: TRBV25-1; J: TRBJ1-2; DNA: TGTGCCAGCAGTGAAAGGGGGGACAGAACAATCTATGGCTACACCTTC; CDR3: CASSERGDRTIYGYTF
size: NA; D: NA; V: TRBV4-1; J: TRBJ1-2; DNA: TGCGCCAGCAGCTTCTACACCGCTAACTATGGCTACACCTTC; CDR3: CASSFYTANYGYTF
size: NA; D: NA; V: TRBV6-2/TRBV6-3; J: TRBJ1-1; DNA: TGTGCCAGCAGTTACCTGCGGGGCCCTCGGAACACTGAAGCTTTCTTT; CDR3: CASSYLRGPRNTEAFF
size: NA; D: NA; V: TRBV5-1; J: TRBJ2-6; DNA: TGCGCCAGCAGCTTGGAGTGGGCTGGGGCCAACGTCCTGACTTTC; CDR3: CASSLEWAGANVLTF
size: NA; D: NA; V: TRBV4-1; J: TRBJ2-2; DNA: TGCGCCAGTGGGGTGAGAGCGGGGAACACCGGGGAGCTGTTTTTT; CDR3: CASGVRAGNTGELFF
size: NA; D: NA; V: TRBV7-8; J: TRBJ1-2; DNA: TGTGCCAGCACTTCGGGGGGCTTCGTTGGCTACACCTTC; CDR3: CASTSGGFVGYTF
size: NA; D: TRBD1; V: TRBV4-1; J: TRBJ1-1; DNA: TGCGCCAGCAGTTCGACAGGGGTTTGGACTGAAGCTTTCTTT; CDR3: CASSSTGVWTEAFF
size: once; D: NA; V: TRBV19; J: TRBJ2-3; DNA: TGTGCCAGTGACGGGACTGGAGATACGCAGTATTTT; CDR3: CASDGTGDTQYF
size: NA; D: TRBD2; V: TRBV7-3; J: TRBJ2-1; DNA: TGTGCCAGCAGCTTGGGACCTAGCGGGTACTCCTACAATGAGCAGTTCTTC; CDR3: CASSLGPSGYSYNEQFF
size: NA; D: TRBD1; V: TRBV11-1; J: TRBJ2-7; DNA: TGTGCCAGCAGTCCCCGGGACAGGTACAACGAGCAGTACTTC; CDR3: CASSPRDRYNEQYF
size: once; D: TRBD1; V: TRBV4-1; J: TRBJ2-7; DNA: TGCGCCAGCAGCCTAGGGACAGGGCGCGAGCAGTACTTC; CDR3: CASSLGTGREQYF
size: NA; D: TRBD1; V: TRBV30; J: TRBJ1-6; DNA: TGTGCCTGGAGCCCGGAATCCGGGACAGGGAGCTCCTATAATTCACCCCTCCACTTT; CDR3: CAWSPESGTGSSYNSPLHF
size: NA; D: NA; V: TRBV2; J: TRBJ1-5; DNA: TGTGCCAGCAGTGACACGCCAGGGTATCCCCAGCCCCAGCATTTT; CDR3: CASSDTPGYPQPQHF
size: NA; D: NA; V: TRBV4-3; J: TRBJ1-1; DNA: TGCGCCAGCAGCCAAGTGTGGAGCAATACTGAAGCTTTCTTT; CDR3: CASSQVWSNTEAFF
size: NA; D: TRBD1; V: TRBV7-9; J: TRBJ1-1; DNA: TGTGCCAGCAGCTTACGTCCCCTATGGACAGGGAGAATGAACACTGAAGCTTTCTTT; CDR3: CASSLRPLWTGRMNTEAFF
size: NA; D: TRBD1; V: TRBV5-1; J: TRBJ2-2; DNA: TGCGCCAGCAGCCCAGGACAGGGTAACATCGGGGAGCTGTTTTTT; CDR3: CASSPGQGNIGELFF
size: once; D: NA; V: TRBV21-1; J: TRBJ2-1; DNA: TGTGCCAGCAGCAAAGGCCCAGCGGGGGGGCCTTTGGATGAGCAGTTCTTC; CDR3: CASSKGPAGGPLDEQFF
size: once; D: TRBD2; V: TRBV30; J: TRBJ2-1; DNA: TGTGCCTCCTTTGCGGGGGGAGAAGCTGAGCAGTTCTTC; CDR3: CASFAGGEAEQFF
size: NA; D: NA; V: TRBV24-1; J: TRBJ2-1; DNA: TGTGCCATTTCGTTGGGGGGCAATGAGCAGTTCTTC; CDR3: CAISLGGNEQFF
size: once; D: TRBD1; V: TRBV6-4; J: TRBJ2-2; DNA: TGTGCCAGCAGTGACTCGACAGGGACGGGCGGGGAGCTGTTTTTT; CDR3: CASSDSTGTGGELFF
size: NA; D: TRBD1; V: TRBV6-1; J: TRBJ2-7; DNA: TGTGCCAGCAGTGGAGCATTAACAGGGGGCCACGAGCAGTACTTC; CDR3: CASSGALTGGHEQYF
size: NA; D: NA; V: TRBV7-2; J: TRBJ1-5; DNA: TGTGCCAGCAGCTATTGGGGCAATCAGCCCCAGCATTTT; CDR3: CASSYWGNQPQHF
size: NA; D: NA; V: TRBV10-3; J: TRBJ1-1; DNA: TGTGCCATCAGTGAGTCGACGGGGGGGGCTTTGAACACTGAAGCTTTCTTT; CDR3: CAISESTGGALNTEAFF
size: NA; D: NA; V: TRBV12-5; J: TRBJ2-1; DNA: TGTGCTAGTGGTTTGGTATTTGACACCTACAATGAGCAGTTCTTC; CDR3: CASGLVFDTYNEQFF
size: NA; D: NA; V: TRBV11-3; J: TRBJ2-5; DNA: TGTGCCAGCAGCTTAAGCCCGGAAGGGGAGACCCAGTACTTC; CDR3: CASSLSPEGETQYF
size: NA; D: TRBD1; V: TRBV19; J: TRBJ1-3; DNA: TGTGCCAGTAGTATTGACAGGGAGAGTGGAAACACCATATATTTT; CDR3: CASSIDRESGNTIYF
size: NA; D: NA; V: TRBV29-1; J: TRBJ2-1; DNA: TGCAGCGTTCGGGTAGGAATCTCCTACAATGAGCAGTTCTTC; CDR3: CSVRVGISYNEQFF
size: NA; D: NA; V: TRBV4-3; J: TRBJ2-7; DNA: TGCGCCAGCAGCCGAGACCGGGACCCCGCGTACGAGCAGTACTTC; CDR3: CASSRDRDPAYEQYF
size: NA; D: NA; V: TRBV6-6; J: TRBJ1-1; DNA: TGTGCCAGCAGTTGGTCGAACACTGAAGCTTTCTTT; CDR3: CASSWSNTEAFF
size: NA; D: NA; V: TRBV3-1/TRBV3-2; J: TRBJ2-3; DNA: TGTGCCAGCAGCCGAAATCAGCTCGGCACAGATACGCAGTATTTT; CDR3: CASSRNQLGTDTQYF
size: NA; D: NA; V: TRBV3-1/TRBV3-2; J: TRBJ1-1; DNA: TGTGCCAGCAGCCGTCTGGCCGAAGCTTTCTTT; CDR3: CASSRLAEAFF
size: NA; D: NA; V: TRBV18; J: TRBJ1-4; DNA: TGTGCCAGCTCACCATCACAGGGTACTAATGAAAAACTGTTTTTT; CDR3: CASSPSQGTNEKLFF
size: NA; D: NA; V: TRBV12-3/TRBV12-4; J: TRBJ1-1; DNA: TGTGCCAGCAGTTTAAACCGTGCCACTGAAGCTTTCTTT; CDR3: CASSLNRATEAFF
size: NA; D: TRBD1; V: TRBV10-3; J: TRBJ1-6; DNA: TGTGCCATCAGTGAGGCGGACAGGCGGACGAATTCACCCCTCCACTTT; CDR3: CAISEADRRTNSPLHF
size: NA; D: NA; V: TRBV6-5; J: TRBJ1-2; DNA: TGTGCCAGCAGTTACTCGCCCAGGGGTAATGGCTACACCTTC; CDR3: CASSYSPRGNGYTF
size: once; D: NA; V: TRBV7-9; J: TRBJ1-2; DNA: TGTGCCAGCAGGGCTACATTACACTATGGCTACACCTTC; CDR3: CASRATLHYGYTF
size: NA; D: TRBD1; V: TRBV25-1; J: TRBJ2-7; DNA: TGTGCCAGCAGTGAACCGGGGACAGGTGCTTACGAGCAGTACTTC; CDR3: CASSEPGTGAYEQYF
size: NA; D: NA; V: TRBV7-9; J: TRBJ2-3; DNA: TGTGCCAGCAGCTTAGAGAAGGGGTATTTT; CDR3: CASSLEKGYF
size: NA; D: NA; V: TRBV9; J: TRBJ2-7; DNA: TGTGCCAGCAGCGTATATGGGGGGACCCACTACGAGCAGTACTTC; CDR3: CASSVYGGTHYEQYF
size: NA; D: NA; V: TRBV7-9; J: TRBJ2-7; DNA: TGTGCCAGCGGGGACGGATGGAGCTCCTACGAGCAGTACTTC; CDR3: CASGDGWSSYEQYF
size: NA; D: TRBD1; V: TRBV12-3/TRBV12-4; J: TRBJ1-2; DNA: TGTGCCAGCAGCCCCAGGACAGGGGTCGGCTACACCTTC; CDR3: CASSPRTGVGYTF
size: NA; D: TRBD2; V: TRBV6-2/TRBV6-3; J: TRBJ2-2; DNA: TGTGCCAGCAGTCGACTCGGGACTACTATCGGGGAGCTGTTTTTT; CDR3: CASSRLGTTIGELFF
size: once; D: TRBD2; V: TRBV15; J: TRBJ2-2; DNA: TGTGCCACCAGCAGAGAGATAGGGAGGGGCACCGGGGAGCTGTTTTTT; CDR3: CATSREIGRGTGELFF
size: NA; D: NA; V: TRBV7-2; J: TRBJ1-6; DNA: TGTGCCAGCAGCTTAGCCGACCTAACACCCCTCCACTTT; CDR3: CASSLADLTPLHF